This TCR beta chain was profiled in a study of T cell clonotyping in hematopoietic cell transplantation. General study results and limits: At the given depth, recipient repertoires were over 97% de novo clonotypes. After transplant, recipient diversity fell while pathologically expanded clonotypes grew through day 180. Broader posttransplant TCR repertoire diversity was predicted by graft donor and pretransplant recipient Inverse Simpson Index values. No sorting was done, leaving CD4 and CD8 contributions mixed.

Germline trimming cut 6 bases from V and 0 bases from J; bases unmatched to any gene: 7. This CDR3 region has 18 residues. Germline CDR1 is LNHDA and CDR2 is SQIVND (reference sequence). About this clone itself: The antigen remains unidentified.

Here immunoSEQ multiplex PCR was the method, and the copy in TCRdb shows in-frame clones only, minus some. The sample carries 10,000 to 15,000 clones, roughly 92% recorded once. Sequences were derived from PBMCs, sampled 100 days after allogeneic stem cell transplant. This clonotype originated in a female patient aged 50-65 years who had an allogeneic stem cell transplant from an unrelated donor, so the T cells may come from the graft donor. Some clones in this sample may be carry-over from other donors' samples. The rearrangement joins TRBV19 to TRBJ2-6; 11 positions match TRBD1. The CDR3, as DNA: TGTGCCAGTAGCCACGGACAGGGGGCCTACTCTGGGGCCAACGTCCTGACTTTC. Translating it yields CASSHGQGAYSGANVLTF.